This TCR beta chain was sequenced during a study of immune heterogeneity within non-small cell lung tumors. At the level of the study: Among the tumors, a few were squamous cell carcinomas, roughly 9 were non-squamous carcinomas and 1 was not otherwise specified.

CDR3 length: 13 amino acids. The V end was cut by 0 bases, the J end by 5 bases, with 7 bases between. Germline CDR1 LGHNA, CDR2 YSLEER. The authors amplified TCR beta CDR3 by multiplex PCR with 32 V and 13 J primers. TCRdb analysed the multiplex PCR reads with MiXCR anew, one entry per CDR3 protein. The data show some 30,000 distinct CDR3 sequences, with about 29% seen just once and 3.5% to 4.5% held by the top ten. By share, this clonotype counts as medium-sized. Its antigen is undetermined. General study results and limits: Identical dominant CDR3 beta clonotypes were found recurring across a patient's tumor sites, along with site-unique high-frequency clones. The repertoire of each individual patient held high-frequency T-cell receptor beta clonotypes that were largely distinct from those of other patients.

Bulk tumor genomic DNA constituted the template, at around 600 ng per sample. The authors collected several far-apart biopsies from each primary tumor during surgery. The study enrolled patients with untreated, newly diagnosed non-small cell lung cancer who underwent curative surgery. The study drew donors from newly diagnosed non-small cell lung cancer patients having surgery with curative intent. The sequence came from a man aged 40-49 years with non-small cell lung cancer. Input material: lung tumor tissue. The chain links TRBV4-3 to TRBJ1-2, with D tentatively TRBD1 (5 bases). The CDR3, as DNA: TGCGCCAGCAGCCAAGAGCAGGGATATGGCTACACCTTC. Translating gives CASSQEQGYGYTF.